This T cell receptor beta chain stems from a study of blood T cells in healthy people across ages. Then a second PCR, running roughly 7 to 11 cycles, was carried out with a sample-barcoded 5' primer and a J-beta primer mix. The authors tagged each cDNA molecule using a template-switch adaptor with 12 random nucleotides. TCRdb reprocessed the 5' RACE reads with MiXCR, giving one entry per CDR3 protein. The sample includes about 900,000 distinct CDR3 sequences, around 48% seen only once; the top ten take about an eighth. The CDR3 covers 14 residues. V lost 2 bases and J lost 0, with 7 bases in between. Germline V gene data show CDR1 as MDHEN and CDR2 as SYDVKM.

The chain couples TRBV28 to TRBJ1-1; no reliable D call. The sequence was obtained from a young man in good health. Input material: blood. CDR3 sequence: CASSLRQMNTEAFF. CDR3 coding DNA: TGTGCCAGCAGTTTAAGGCAGATGAACACTGAAGCTTTCTTT.